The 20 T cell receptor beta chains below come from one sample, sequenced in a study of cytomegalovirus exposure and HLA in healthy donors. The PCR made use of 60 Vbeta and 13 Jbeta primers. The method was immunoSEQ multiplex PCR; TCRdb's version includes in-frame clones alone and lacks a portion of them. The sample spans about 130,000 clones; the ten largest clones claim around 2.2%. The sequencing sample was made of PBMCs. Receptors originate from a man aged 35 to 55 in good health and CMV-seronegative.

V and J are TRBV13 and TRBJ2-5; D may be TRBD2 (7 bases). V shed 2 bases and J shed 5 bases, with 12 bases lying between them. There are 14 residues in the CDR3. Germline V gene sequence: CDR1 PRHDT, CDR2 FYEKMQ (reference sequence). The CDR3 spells CASSLYGGQETQYF. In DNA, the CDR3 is TGTGCCAGCAGCTTATACGGGGGGCAGGAGACCCAGTACTTC.

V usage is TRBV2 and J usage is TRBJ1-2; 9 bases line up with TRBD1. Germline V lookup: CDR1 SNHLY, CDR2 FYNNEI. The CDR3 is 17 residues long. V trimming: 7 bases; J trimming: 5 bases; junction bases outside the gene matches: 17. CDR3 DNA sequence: TGTGCCAGCAAAAAAGCAAGCGGGACAGGGATAGGGTATGGCTACACCTTC. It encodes CASKKASGTGIGYGYTF.

This CDR3 is CASSPDRRNYGYTF. CDR3 nucleotides: TGTGCCAGCAGCCCGGACAGGCGAAACTATGGCTACACCTTC. The V call is TRBV5-6, the J call TRBJ1-2; TRBD1 aligns across 7 bases. The trim removed 4 bases at V and 2 bases at J, leaving 5 bases unmatched. CDR1 is SGHDT, CDR2 YYEEEE, per germline. This CDR3 spans 14 amino acids. Using reference TRBV5-6 and TRBJ1-2 for the parts outside the CDR3, the full variable domain is DAGVTQSPTHLIKTRGQQVTLRCSPKSGHDTVSWYQQALGQGPQFIFQYYEEEERQRGNFPDRFSGHQFPNYSSELNVNALLLGDSALYLCASSPDRRNYGYTFGSGTRLTVV.

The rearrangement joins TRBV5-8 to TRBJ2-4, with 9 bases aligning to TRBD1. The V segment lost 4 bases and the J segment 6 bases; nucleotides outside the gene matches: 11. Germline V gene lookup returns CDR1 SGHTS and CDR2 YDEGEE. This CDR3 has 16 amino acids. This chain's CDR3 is CASSRKSTGGANIQYF. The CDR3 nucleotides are TGTGCCAGCAGCCGAAAGTCCACAGGGGGCGCAAACATTCAGTACTTC.

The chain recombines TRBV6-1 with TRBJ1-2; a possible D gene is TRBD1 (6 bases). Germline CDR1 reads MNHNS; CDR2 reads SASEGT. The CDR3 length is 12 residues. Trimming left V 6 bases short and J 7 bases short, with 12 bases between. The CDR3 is CASSLTGGGYTF. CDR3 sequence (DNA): TGTGCCAGCAGCCTGACAGGAGGTGGCTACACCTTC.

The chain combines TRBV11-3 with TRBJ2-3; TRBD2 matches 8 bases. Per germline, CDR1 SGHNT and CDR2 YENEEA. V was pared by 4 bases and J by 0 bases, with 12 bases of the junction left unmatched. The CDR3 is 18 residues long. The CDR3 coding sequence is TGTGCCAGCAGCTCGGAAAGCGAAGCGGGAGTCAGCACAGATACGCAGTATTTT. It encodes CASSSESEAGVSTDTQYF.

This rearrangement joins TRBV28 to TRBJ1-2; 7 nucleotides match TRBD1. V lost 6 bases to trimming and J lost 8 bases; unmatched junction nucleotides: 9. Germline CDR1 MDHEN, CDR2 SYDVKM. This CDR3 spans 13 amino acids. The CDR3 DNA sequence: TGTGCCAGCAGCGACCGGACAGGCCGCGGCTACACCTTC. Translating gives CASSDRTGRGYTF.

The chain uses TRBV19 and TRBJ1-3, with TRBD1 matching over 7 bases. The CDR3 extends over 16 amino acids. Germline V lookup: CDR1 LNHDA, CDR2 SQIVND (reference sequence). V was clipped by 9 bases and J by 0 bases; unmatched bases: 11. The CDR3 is CASFRSTGTSGNTIYF. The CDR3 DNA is TGTGCCAGCTTCAGATCGACAGGGACCTCTGGAAACACCATATATTTT.

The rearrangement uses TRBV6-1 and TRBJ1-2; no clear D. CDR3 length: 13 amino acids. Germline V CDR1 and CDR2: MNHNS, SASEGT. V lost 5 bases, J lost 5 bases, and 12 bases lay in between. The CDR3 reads CASSFVLSYGYTF. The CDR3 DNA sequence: TGTGCCAGCAGTTTCGTTCTTTCGTATGGCTACACCTTC.

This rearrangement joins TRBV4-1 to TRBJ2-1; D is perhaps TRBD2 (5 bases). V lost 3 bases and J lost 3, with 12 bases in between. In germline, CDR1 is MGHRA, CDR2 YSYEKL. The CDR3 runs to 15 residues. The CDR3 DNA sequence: TGCGCCAGCAGCCAGGATGTAGCGATCTACAATGAGCAGTTCTTC. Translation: CASSQDVAIYNEQFF.

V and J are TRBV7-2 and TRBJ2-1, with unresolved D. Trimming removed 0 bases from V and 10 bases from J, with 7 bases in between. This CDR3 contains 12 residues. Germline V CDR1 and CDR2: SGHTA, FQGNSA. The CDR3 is CASSLAWREQFF. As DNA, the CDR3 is TGTGCCAGCAGCTTAGCGTGGAGAGAGCAGTTCTTC.

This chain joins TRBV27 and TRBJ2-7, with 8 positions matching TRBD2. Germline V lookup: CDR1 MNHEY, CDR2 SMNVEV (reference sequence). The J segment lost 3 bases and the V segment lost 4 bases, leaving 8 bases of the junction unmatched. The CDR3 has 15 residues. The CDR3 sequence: CASSSKVGGDYEQYF. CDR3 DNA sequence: TGTGCCAGCAGTTCCAAGGTCGGGGGGGACTACGAGCAGTACTTC.

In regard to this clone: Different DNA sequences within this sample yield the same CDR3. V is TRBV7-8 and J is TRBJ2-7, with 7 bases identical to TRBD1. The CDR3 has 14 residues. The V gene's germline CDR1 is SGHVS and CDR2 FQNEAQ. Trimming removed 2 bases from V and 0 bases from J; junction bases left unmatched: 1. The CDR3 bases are TGTGCCAGCAGCTTAAGGGACAGCTCCTACGAGCAGTACTTC. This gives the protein CASSLRDSSYEQYF.

The CDR3 region has the DNA TGCGCCAGCAGCCCTGTGGGGCAGCCGAACACTGAAGCTTTCTTT. It is translated as CASSPVGQPNTEAFF. The V gene is TRBV4-3, the J gene TRBJ1-1; perhaps TRBD1 as D (5 bases). The CDR3 runs 15 residues. Deletions cut 4 bases from V and 1 base from J, with 13 bases between. CDR1 is LGHNA, CDR2 YSLEER, per germline.

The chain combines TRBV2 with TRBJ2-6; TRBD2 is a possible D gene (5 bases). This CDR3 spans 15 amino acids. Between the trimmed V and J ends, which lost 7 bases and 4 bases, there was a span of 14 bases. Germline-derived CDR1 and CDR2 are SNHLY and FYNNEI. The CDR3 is CASTPGETGANVLTF. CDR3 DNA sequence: TGTGCCAGCACCCCCGGGGAGACAGGGGCCAACGTCCTGACTTTC.

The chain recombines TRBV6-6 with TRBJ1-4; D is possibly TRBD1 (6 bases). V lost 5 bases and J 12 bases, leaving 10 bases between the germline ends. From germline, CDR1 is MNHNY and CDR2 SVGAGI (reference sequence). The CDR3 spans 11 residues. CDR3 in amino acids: CASSGRGELFF. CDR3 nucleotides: TGTGCCAGCAGTGGCAGGGGAGAACTGTTTTTT.

CDR3 DNA: TGCAGCGTGAGCCCCTTGAATGAAAAACTGTTTTTT. Translation gives CSVSPLNEKLFF. The gene calls are TRBV29-1 and TRBJ1-4, with unresolved D. Germline CDR1 and CDR2: SQVTM and ANQGSEA. Trimming cost V 6 bases and J 5 bases, with 10 bases left between them. CDR3 length: 12 amino acids.

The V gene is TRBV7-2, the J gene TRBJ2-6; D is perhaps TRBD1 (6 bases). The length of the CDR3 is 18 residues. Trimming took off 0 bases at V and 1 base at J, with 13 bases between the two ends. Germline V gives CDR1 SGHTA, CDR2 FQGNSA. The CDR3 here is CASSLAVGAISGANVLTF. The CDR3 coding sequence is TGTGCCAGCAGCTTAGCGGTGGGGGCTATATCTGGGGCCAACGTCCTGACTTTC.

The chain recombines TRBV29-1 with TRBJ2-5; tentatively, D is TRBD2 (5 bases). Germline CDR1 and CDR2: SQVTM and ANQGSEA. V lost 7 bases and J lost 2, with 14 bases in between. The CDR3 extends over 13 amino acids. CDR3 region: CSATPSRQETQYF. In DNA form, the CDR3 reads TGCAGCGCTACCCCTAGCAGACAAGAGACCCAGTACTTC.

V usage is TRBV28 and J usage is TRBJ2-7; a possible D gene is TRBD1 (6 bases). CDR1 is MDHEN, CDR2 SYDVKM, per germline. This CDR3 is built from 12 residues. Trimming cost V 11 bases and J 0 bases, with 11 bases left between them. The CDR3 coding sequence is TGTGCCGCGAGGGGGAGCTCCTACGAGCAGTACTTC. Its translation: CAARGSSYEQYF.